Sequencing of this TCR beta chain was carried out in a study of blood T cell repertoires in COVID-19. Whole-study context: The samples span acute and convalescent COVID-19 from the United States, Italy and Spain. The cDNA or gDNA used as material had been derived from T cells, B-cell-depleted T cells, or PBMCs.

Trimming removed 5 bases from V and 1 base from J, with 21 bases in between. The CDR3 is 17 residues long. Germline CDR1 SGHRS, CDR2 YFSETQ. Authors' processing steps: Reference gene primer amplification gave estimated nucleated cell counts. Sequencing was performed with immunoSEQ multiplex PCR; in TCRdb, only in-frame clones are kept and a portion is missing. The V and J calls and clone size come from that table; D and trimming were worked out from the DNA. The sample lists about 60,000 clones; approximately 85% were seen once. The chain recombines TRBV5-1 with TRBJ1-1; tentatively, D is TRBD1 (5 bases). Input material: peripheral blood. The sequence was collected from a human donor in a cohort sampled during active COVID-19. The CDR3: CASRRQGIEMRNTEAFF. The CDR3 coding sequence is TGCGCCAGCAGACGTCAGGGTATCGAGATGAGGAACACTGAAGCTTTCTTT.